A single sample is the source of the 24 T cell receptor beta chains below, sequenced in a study of OX40 agonist ivuxolimab in advanced cancers. The data were produced by immunoSEQ multiplex PCR, yet TCRdb's version contains in-frame clones alone and is incomplete. The sample shows about 48,000 clones, approximately 88% of them seen only once. The sample here was CD4+ or CD8+ T cells sorted from blood, taken in a trial of the OX40 agonist ivuxolimab. Source of these receptors: an adult with an advanced solid tumor such as melanoma, head and neck, liver or kidney cancer.

This rearrangement joins TRBV7-6 to TRBJ2-7; 10 nucleotides align to TRBD2. CDR3 length equals 15 residues. Trimming removed 4 bases from V and 5 bases from J; junction bases left unmatched: 8. The germline V gene has CDR1 SGHVS and CDR2 FNYEAQ. The CDR3 sequence: CASSSAGTSADEQYF. The CDR3, as DNA: TGTGCCAGCAGCTCAGCCGGGACTAGCGCTGACGAGCAGTACTTC.

J is TRBJ1-5 and V is TRBV7-8, with D possibly TRBD1 on 6 matching bases. The V end was cut by 2 bases, the J end by 2 bases, with 13 bases between. Germline lookup yields CDR1 SGHVS and CDR2 FQNEAQ. CDR3 length equals 16 residues. CDR3 region: CASSLRQASGNQPQHF. CDR3 nucleotides: TGTGCCAGCAGCTTACGACAGGCAAGCGGCAATCAGCCCCAGCATTTT. Filled out from reference TRBV7-8 and TRBJ1-5, the complete variable domain reads GAGVSQSPRYKVAKRGQDVALRCDPISGHVSLFWYQQALGQGPEFLTYFQNEAQLDKSGLPSDRFFAERPEGSVSTLKIQRTQQEDSAVYLCASSLRQASGNQPQHFGDGTRLSIL.

CDR3 in amino acids: CATSTRGAGELFF. CDR3 coding DNA: TGTGCCACCTCAACTCGGGGGGCCGGGGAGCTGTTTTTT. This sequence joins TRBV19 and TRBJ2-2; 7 bases match TRBD2. Unmatched junction bases numbered 8, after V lost 10 bases and J lost 6 bases. The CDR3 is 13 residues long. In germline, CDR1 is LNHDA, CDR2 SQIVND (reference sequence).

V usage is TRBV11-3 and J usage is TRBJ2-5, with D tentatively TRBD1 (5 bases). The DNA matches TRBJ2-7 better at its end, which makes the J call doubtful. This CDR3 is 18 amino acids long. Germline V gene sequence: CDR1 SGHNT, CDR2 YENEEA. The CDR3 region is CASSLVGAHGYDSYEQYF. The CDR3 DNA follows: TGTGCCAGCAGCTTAGTAGGGGCCCACGGCTATGACTCCTACGAGCAGTACTTC.

The rearrangement joins TRBV30 to TRBJ1-4, with D maybe TRBD1 (6 bases). Germline V lookup: CDR1 GTSNPN, CDR2 SVGIG (reference sequence). The CDR3 spans 13 residues. Trimming took 4 bases from V and 4 from J, leaving 10 bases between them. CDR3 coding DNA: TGTGCCTGGAACGGACAGATTAATGAAAAACTGTTTTTT. It encodes CAWNGQINEKLFF.

The gene calls are TRBV29-1 and TRBJ2-1; TRBD2 agrees at 7 bases. Germline assignment: CDR1 SQVTM and CDR2 ANQGSEA. CDR3 size: 17 residues. V trimming: 4 bases; J trimming: 4 bases; junction bases outside the gene matches: 16. This CDR3 is CSVVGSQRGLHYNEQFF. In DNA, the CDR3 is TGCAGCGTTGTTGGATCCCAGCGGGGACTACATTACAATGAGCAGTTCTTC.

The chain has TRBV10-1 and TRBJ2-7; 10 bases line up with TRBD2. This CDR3 has 15 amino acids. From germline, CDR1 is WNHNN and CDR2 SYGVQD (reference sequence). Trimming took 7 bases from V and 3 from J; bases not matched to a gene: 9. Here the CDR3 reads CASKITSGDDYEQYF. CDR3 coding DNA: TGCGCCAGCAAAATTACTAGCGGGGATGACTACGAGCAGTACTTC.

The J gene is TRBJ1-4, the V gene TRBV2; 7 bases match TRBD1. CDR1 is SNHLY, CDR2 FYNNEI, per germline. The ends lost 5 bases at V and 8 bases at J; junction bases unmatched: 5. This CDR3 comprises 13 residues. The CDR3 protein is CASSPRGREKLFF. The CDR3 DNA reads as TGTGCCAGCAGTCCTAGGGGGCGGGAAAAACTGTTTTTT.

This clone ranks as medium-sized. This sample includes further DNA sequences coding for the same CDR3. The CDR3 region has the DNA TGTGCCTGGAGTCGGGACAGCGGCTCTGGAAACACCATATATTTT. Encoded protein: CAWSRDSGSGNTIYF. The chain joins TRBV30 to TRBJ1-3; 7 nucleotides align to TRBD1. The germline V gene encodes CDR1 GTSNPN and CDR2 SVGIG (reference sequence). This CDR3 has 15 amino acids. V lost 2 bases, J lost 0 bases, and 4 bases stayed unmatched.

This chain uses TRBV29-1 with TRBJ2-3; D remains ambiguous. The V gene's germline CDR1 is SQVTM and CDR2 ANQGSEA. The CDR3 sequence is 11 residues long. The ends were cut back, 6 bases at V and 6 bases at J, with 10 bases in the middle. The CDR3 spells CSVTRGDTQYF. Written as DNA, the CDR3 is TGCAGCGTGACCCGCGGTGATACGCAGTATTTT.

This chain joins TRBV27 and TRBJ2-3; unclear D gene. The CDR3 runs 11 residues. From germline, CDR1 is MNHEY and CDR2 SMNVEV (reference sequence). V shed 2 bases and J shed 6 bases, with 3 bases lying between them. The CDR3 loop reads CASSLMDTQYF. CDR3 DNA: TGTGCCAGCAGTTTAATGGATACGCAGTATTTT.

The CDR3 DNA sequence: TGTGCCAGCAGTGAGGACAGGGGGATCCACGAGCAGTACTTC. It translates to CASSEDRGIHEQYF. The rearrangement links TRBV2 to TRBJ2-7; the match to TRBD1 covers 10 bases. V was pared by 3 bases and J by 5 bases, with 4 bases of the junction left unmatched. The CDR3 runs to 14 residues. Germline V gene data show CDR1 as SNHLY and CDR2 as FYNNEI.

The chain carries TRBV11-3 and TRBJ2-1; 9 nucleotides match TRBD2. Germline lookup yields CDR1 SGHNT and CDR2 YENEEA. With V trimmed by 1 base and J by 5 bases, 6 bases remained unmatched. This CDR3 contains 16 residues. CDR3 nucleotides: TGTGCCAGCAGCTTAGGTCAGCGACTAGCGGACAATGAGCAGTTCTTC. It encodes CASSLGQRLADNEQFF.

This clone was observed a single time. The chain carries TRBV6-5 and TRBJ2-1; no firm D call. The ends were cut back, 2 bases at V and 3 bases at J, with 5 bases in the middle. CDR1 is MNHEY and CDR2 is SVGAGI in the germline V gene. The CDR3 is 13 residues long. CDR3 in DNA: TGTGCCAGCAGTTACGGGTACTACAATGAGCAGTTCTTC. Protein: CASSYGYYNEQFF.

This clone was recorded once. The rearrangement joins TRBV9 to TRBJ2-1, with TRBD2 matching over 8 bases. Germline V gene data show CDR1 as SGDLS and CDR2 as YYNGEE. This CDR3 has 17 residues. J lost 4 bases, V lost 0 bases, and 9 bases had no gene match. The CDR3 loop reads CASSVDNYPSGYNEQFF. In DNA form, the CDR3 reads TGTGCCAGCAGCGTAGACAATTACCCTAGCGGGTACAATGAGCAGTTCTTC.

The rearrangement joins TRBV27 to TRBJ2-2, with TRBD1 matching over 9 bases. Germline-derived CDR1 and CDR2 are MNHEY and SMNVEV (reference sequence). The CDR3 has 15 amino acids. V trimming: 8 bases; J trimming: 1 base; junction bases outside the gene matches: 5. The CDR3 region has the DNA TGTGCCAGCCGACCGGGACAGGGGAACACCGGGGAGCTGTTTTTT. Translated, it gives CASRPGQGNTGELFF.

The genes are TRBV5-1 and TRBJ2-2; D unclear. In germline, CDR1 is SGHRS, CDR2 YFSETQ. V gave up 1 base and J gave up 2 bases, with 0 bases separating them. The CDR3 is 12 residues long. In nucleotides, the CDR3 is TGCGCCAGCAGCTTGAACACCGGGGAGCTGTTTTTT. It is translated as CASSLNTGELFF.

The V gene is TRBV28, the J gene TRBJ1-3; no clear D gene. The germline CDR1 and CDR2 sequences are MDHEN and SYDVKM. Between the trimmed V and J ends, which lost 7 bases and 0 bases, there was a span of 16 bases. This CDR3 has 16 residues. The CDR3 loop reads CASIPPVGVSGNTIYF. The CDR3 DNA reads TGTGCCAGCATTCCCCCTGTTGGGGTCTCTGGAAACACCATATATTTT.

The V call is TRBV18, the J call TRBJ1-2; D uncertain. The CDR3 extends over 13 amino acids. Per germline, CDR1 KGHSH and CDR2 LQKENI. The V gene lost 2 bases and the J gene lost 8 bases, with 12 bases spanning the gap. The CDR3 region has the DNA TGTGCCAGCTCACCAGGGCTTGTTGGAGGCTACACCTTC. Its translation: CASSPGLVGGYTF.

The V gene is TRBV14, the J gene TRBJ2-3; D is uncertain. The CDR3 contains 17 residues. Trimming pared 4 bases from V and 0 bases from J, leaving 17 bases between. The V gene's germline CDR1 is SGHDN and CDR2 FVKESK. The CDR3 sequence is CASSLSRGGPSTDTQYF. The CDR3 region has the DNA TGTGCCAGCAGCCTGAGTCGTGGCGGCCCTAGCACAGATACGCAGTATTTT.

V gene TRBV18 combines with J gene TRBJ1-5, with 8 bases identical to TRBD1. CDR1 and CDR2 (germline): KGHSH, LQKENI. V gave up 4 bases and J gave up 2 bases; unmatched junction bases: 7. This CDR3 has 16 residues. The CDR3 DNA follows: TGTGCCAGCTCACACGACAGGGGCGTCGGCAATCAGCCCCAGCATTTT. This translates into CASSHDRGVGNQPQHF.

V usage is TRBV6-5 and J usage is TRBJ1-2, with 9 nucleotides matching TRBD1. The germline V gene has CDR1 MNHEY and CDR2 SVGAGI. The CDR3 length is 15 residues. Trimming cost V 0 bases and J 6 bases; bases outside gene matches: 5. The CDR3 DNA is TGTGCCAGCAGTTACTCAGGGACAGGGATCGATGGCTACACCTTC. Translated, it gives CASSYSGTGIDGYTF.

V and J are TRBV20-1 and TRBJ1-1; possibly TRBD1 for D (6 bases). The CDR3 is made up of 11 amino acids. With 3 bases removed from V and 8 bases from J, the gap between germline ends came to 10 bases. Germline CDR1 is DFQATT and CDR2 is SNEGSKA (reference sequence). As DNA, the CDR3 is TGCAGTGCTAGTCAGGGGCTGGAAGCTTTCTTT. This codes for CSASQGLEAFF.

For this clone: Additional DNA sequences in this sample encode the identical CDR3. V gene TRBV9 combines with J gene TRBJ2-3; no clear D. Germline assignment: CDR1 SGDLS and CDR2 YYNGEE. V lost 1 base and J lost 2, with 5 bases in between. The CDR3 covers 13 residues. CDR3 DNA sequence: TGTGCCAGCAGCGTACGGTTCACAGATACGCAGTATTTT. Encoded protein: CASSVRFTDTQYF.